The clone carrying this T cell receptor beta chain was seen ten or more times. Its target is unknown. This sample was taken from a study of T cell repertoires in cytomegalovirus infection. Study-level background: The public TCR beta signatures pointed to both CMV infection and matching HLA type.

J was trimmed by 7 bases and V by 5 bases; bases with no gene match: 12. CDR1 SGHVS and CDR2 FNYEAQ come from the germline V gene. The CDR3 has 16 residues. Study results and caveats: The study found HLA-C-restricted CMV-specific TCR beta clonotypes dominating the ex vivo response. Identification of carriers of CMV plus the relevant HLA was achieved through cumulative public TCR beta family frequency.

Using its own MiXCR run on the reads, TCRdb lists one record per CDR3 protein. The data show hundreds of thousands of distinct CDR3 sequences, approximately 40% seen once. The source of this sequence is a human donor in good health (CMV status not recorded). Some clones in this sample may be carry-over from other donors' samples. The sample consisted of PBMCs. The V and J genes are TRBV7-6 and TRBJ2-3; 10 nucleotides agree with TRBD2. The CDR3, as DNA: TGTGCCAGCAGCCTCCCCCCTAGCGGGAGTTATAATACGCAGTATTTT. Its protein product is CASSLPPSGSYNTQYF.